This is a list of T cell receptor beta chains from one sample in a study of T cells after yellow fever vaccination. TCRdb called the 5' RACE reads again in MiXCR, with one record for every CDR3 protein. The sample has 100,000 to 150,000 distinct CDR3 sequences, approximately 8.4% seen once. This specimen was CD8+ T cells sorted from PBMCs, taken on the day of the yellow fever booster vaccination. The receptors stem from a young man who received the YFV17D yellow fever vaccine. Both conserved end residues are part of each CDR3. D genes are given only for firm matches. Clone size is given for some rows only: seen once, a few or many times, or a class if the clone is expanded.

J gene | V gene | clone size | D gene | CDR3 DNA | CDR3 protein
TRBJ1-2 | TRBV5-5 | few | TRBD1 | TGTGCCAGCAGCTCGGACAGGTTCTCATATGGCTACACCTTC | CASSSDRFSYGYTF
TRBJ2-1 | TRBV6-5 | NA | NA | TGTGCCAGCAGTTACTCACATGGGGATGAGCAGTTCTTC | CASSYSHGDEQFF
TRBJ2-7 | TRBV9 | NA | TRBD1 | TGTGCCAGCAGCTTGTCCGGGACAGGCACCGAGCAGTACTTC | CASSLSGTGTEQYF
TRBJ2-1 | TRBV11-2 | few | TRBD2 | TGTGCCAGCAGCTTAGGTCTAGCGGGGGCCCTCTACAATGAGCAGTTCTTC | CASSLGLAGALYNEQFF
TRBJ2-7 | TRBV12-3/TRBV12-4 | NA | TRBD1 | TGTGCCAGCGGAGAGACAGGGGGCGACGAGCAGTACTTC | CASGETGGDEQYF
TRBJ1-2 | TRBV7-9 | few | NA | TGTGCCAGCAGCTTAGTTCAGAGGACCAGTGGCTACACCTTC | CASSLVQRTSGYTF
TRBJ2-7 | TRBV4-1 | NA | NA | TGCGCCAGCAGCCAATCTAGAGGGGGCTACGAGCAGTACTTC | CASSQSRGGYEQYF
TRBJ2-4 | TRBV5-1 | few | NA | TGCGCCAGCAGCTGGAGGGGACAGCTAGACATTCAGTACTTC | CASSWRGQLDIQYF
TRBJ2-1 | TRBV7-9 | few | NA | TGTGCCAGCAGCTTATCACCGGGGCATGAGCAGTTCTTC | CASSLSPGHEQFF
TRBJ1-4 | TRBV6-1 | few | NA | TGTGCCAGCAGTGAATGGGCAGGGTCAACTAATGAAAAACTGTTTTTT | CASSEWAGSTNEKLFF
TRBJ2-2 | TRBV5-5 | few | NA | TGTGCCAGCAGCTTGGATCTTACCGGGGAGCTGTTTTTT | CASSLDLTGELFF